A selection of T cell receptor beta chains follows, all from one sample in a study of blood T cell repertoires in COVID-19. Profiled with immunoSEQ multiplex PCR; TCRdb holds only in-frame clones, not every one. The data show 60,000 to 75,000 clones, 86% seen once. Sequencing input: peripheral blood. The origin of the receptors is a man aged 25 to 40 with acute or convalescent COVID-19. Both conserved end residues are part of each CDR3. Fields, in order: V gene, J gene, CDR3 length, D gene, clone size, CDR3 DNA, CDR3 protein. The D gene is left open where the match is weak. The size of a clone is reported for some rows only, either as once, few or many, or as a class for expanded clones.

V: TRBV7-9
J: TRBJ2-3
length: 15
D: -
size: -
DNA: TGTGCCAGCGCGGAGGGGGCGACCTACACAGATACGCAGTATTTT
CDR3: CASAEGATYTDTQYF

V: TRBV12-3/TRBV12-4
J: TRBJ1-1
length: 12
D: TRBD1
size: once
DNA: TGTGCCAGCAGCAAACGGACAGGTGAAGCTTTCTTT
CDR3: CASSKRTGEAFF

V: TRBV19
J: TRBJ1-5
length: 14
D: -
size: -
DNA: TGTGCCGCCCAAGGCGGGACGGGCAATCAGCCCCAGCATTTT
CDR3: CAAQGGTGNQPQHF

V: TRBV6-5
J: TRBJ1-5
length: 14
D: TRBD1
size: -
DNA: TGTGCCAGCAGGGTACGACAGGGGGTTCCGCCCCAGCATTTT
CDR3: CASRVRQGVPPQHF

V: TRBV11-2
J: TRBJ2-5
length: 14
D: TRBD1
size: -
DNA: TGTGCCAGCAGCCGCCGGACAGGGAGGGAGACCCAGTACTTC
CDR3: CASSRRTGRETQYF

V: TRBV6-6
J: TRBJ2-3
length: 15
D: TRBD1
size: -
DNA: TGTGCCAGCAGCCGCGACAGGGGAGGAACAGATACGCAGTATTTT
CDR3: CASSRDRGGTDTQYF

V: TRBV19
J: TRBJ2-2
length: 14
D: -
size: -
DNA: TGTGCCAGTAGATATGGGCAATCAACCGGGGAGCTGTTTTTT
CDR3: CASRYGQSTGELFF

V: TRBV6-5
J: TRBJ1-1
length: 14
D: TRBD1
size: few
DNA: TGTGCCAGCAGTAGGGACAGGGGGCACACTGAAGCTTTCTTT
CDR3: CASSRDRGHTEAFF

V: TRBV19
J: TRBJ1-3
length: 15
D: TRBD1
size: -
DNA: TGTGCCAGTATGAAGGACAGGGGAACTGGAAACACCATATATTTT
CDR3: CASMKDRGTGNTIYF

V: TRBV11-2
J: TRBJ1-5
length: 15
D: -
size: -
DNA: TGTGCCAGCAGCTTAGATGCAGGGAGCAATCAGCCCCAGCATTTT
CDR3: CASSLDAGSNQPQHF

V: TRBV29-1
J: TRBJ1-2
length: 14
D: -
size: -
DNA: TGCAGCGTTGTGGGGGGTACCCTAGACTATGGCTACACCTTC
CDR3: CSVVGGTLDYGYTF

V: TRBV20-1
J: TRBJ1-1
length: 11
D: -
size: -
DNA: TGCAGTGCTACCCGGCAGGCCGAAGCTTTCTTT
CDR3: CSATRQAEAFF

V: TRBV5-1
J: TRBJ1-2
length: 14
D: TRBD1
size: -
DNA: TGCGCCAGCAGCTTTTCGGGACAGGATGATGGCTACACCTTC
CDR3: CASSFSGQDDGYTF

V: TRBV10-3
J: TRBJ2-2
length: 12
D: -
size: -
DNA: TGTGCCATAGGACAGAGCACCGGGGAGCTGTTTTTT
CDR3: CAIGQSTGELFF

V: TRBV5-6
J: TRBJ1-2
length: 13
D: -
size: once
DNA: TGTGCCAGCAGCTTGGGGAGCTGGAGTGGCTACACCTTC
CDR3: CASSLGSWSGYTF

V: TRBV5-5
J: TRBJ1-5
length: 13
D: -
size: -
DNA: TGTGCCAGCAGCCTGTATAGCAATCAGCCCCAGCATTTT
CDR3: CASSLYSNQPQHF

V: TRBV19
J: TRBJ1-4
length: 14
D: -
size: few
DNA: TGTGCCAGTAGAGGGGACACAACTAATGAAAAACTGTTTTTT
CDR3: CASRGDTTNEKLFF

V: TRBV29-1
J: TRBJ1-2
length: 13
D: -
size: -
DNA: TGCAGCGTTGATTCCCAGGTCAACTATGGCTACACCTTC
CDR3: CSVDSQVNYGYTF

V: TRBV3-1/TRBV3-2
J: TRBJ2-5
length: 18
D: TRBD2
size: -
DNA: TGTGCCAGCAGCCAAGTTCTAGCGGGAGGGCCCGGTCAAGAGACCCAGTACTTC
CDR3: CASSQVLAGGPGQETQYF

V: TRBV10-3
J: TRBJ2-1
length: 13
D: -
size: -
DNA: TGTGCCATCAGCGCTGAGGGGGACAATGAGCAGTTCTTC
CDR3: CAISAEGDNEQFF

V: TRBV7-9
J: TRBJ1-2
length: 14
D: -
size: -
DNA: TGTGCCAGCAGCTTAGCGGAGGGGATCGGCGGCTACACCTTC
CDR3: CASSLAEGIGGYTF

V: TRBV5-4
J: TRBJ2-5
length: 14
D: TRBD2
size: -
DNA: TGTGCCAGCAGCTTGGGACTAGCGGACGAGACCCAGTACTTC
CDR3: CASSLGLADETQYF

V: TRBV18
J: TRBJ2-3
length: 15
D: TRBD2
size: -
DNA: TGTGCCAGCTCACCGACTAGCGGCATCACAGATACGCAGTATTTT
CDR3: CASSPTSGITDTQYF

V: TRBV24-1
J: TRBJ1-2
length: 15
D: TRBD1
size: -
DNA: TGTGCCACCAGTGATCCCGGGACAGGGGCTTGGGGCTACACCTTC
CDR3: CATSDPGTGAWGYTF

V: TRBV7-2
J: TRBJ2-3
length: 15
D: TRBD2
size: -
DNA: TGTGCCAGCAGCTTAGGACTAGCATTCACAGATACGCAGTATTTT
CDR3: CASSLGLAFTDTQYF

V: TRBV7-3
J: TRBJ1-2
length: 12
D: -
size: -
DNA: TGTGCCAGCAGCTTATACAGATATGGCTACACCTTC
CDR3: CASSLYRYGYTF

V: TRBV7-2
J: TRBJ2-1
length: 15
D: TRBD2
size: -
DNA: TGTGCCAGCAGCCCTTTAGCGGGAGGTATCCATGAGCAGTTCTTC
CDR3: CASSPLAGGIHEQFF

V: TRBV6-5
J: TRBJ2-3
length: 14
D: -
size: -
DNA: TGTGCCAGCAGTTACTCTCTCCCGGAGGATACGCAGTATTTT
CDR3: CASSYSLPEDTQYF

V: TRBV30
J: TRBJ2-2
length: 13
D: -
size: -
DNA: TGTGCCCTAGATGGCCTAGACACCGGGGAGCTGTTTTTT
CDR3: CALDGLDTGELFF

V: TRBV12-3/TRBV12-4
J: TRBJ1-3
length: 13
D: -
size: -
DNA: TGTGCCAGCAGGACAGGCTCTGGAAACACCATATATTTT
CDR3: CASRTGSGNTIYF